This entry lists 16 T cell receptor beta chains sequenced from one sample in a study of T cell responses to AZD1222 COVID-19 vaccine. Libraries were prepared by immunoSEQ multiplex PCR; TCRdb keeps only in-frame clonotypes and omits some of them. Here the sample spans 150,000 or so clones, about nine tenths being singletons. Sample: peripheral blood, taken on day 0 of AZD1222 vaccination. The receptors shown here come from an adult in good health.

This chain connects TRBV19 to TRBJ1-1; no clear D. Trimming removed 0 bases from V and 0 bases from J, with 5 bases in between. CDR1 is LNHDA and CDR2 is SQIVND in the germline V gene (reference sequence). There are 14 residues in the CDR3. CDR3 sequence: CASSIEMLNTEAFF. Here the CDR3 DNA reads TGTGCCAGTAGTATAGAGATGTTGAACACTGAAGCTTTCTTT.

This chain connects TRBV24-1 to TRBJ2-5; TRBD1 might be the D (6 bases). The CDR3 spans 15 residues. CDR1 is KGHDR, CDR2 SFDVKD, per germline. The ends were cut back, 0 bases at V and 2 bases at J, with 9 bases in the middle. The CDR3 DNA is TGTGCCACCAGTGATTTGAGGACAGAGCAAGAGACCCAGTACTTC. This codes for CATSDLRTEQETQYF.

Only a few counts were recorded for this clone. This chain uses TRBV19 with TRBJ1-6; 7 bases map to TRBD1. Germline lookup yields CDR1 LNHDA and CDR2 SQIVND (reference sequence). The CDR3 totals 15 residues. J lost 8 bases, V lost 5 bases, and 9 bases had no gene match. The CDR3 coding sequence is TGTGCCAGTAGTGAAACCGGGACAGTACATTCACCCCTCCACTTT. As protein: CASSETGTVHSPLHF.

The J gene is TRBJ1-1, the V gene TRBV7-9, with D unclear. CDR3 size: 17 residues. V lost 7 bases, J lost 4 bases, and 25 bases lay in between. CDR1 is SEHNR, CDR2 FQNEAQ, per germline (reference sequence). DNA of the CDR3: TGTGCCAGCATGGACCAGGCCACAAAACCCCAAATCACTGAAGCTTTCTTT. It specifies CASMDQATKPQITEAFF. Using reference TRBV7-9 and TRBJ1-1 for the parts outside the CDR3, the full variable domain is DTGVSQNPRHKITKRGQNVTFRCDPISEHNRLYWYRQTLGQGPEFLTYFQNEAQLEKSRLLSDRFSAERPKGSFSTLEIQRTEQGDSAMYLCASMDQATKPQITEAFFGQGTRLTVV.

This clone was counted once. The chain's CDR3 is CASSDGEQFF. The CDR3 bases are TGTGCCAGTTCCGACGGTGAGCAGTTCTTC. V is TRBV28 and J is TRBJ2-1, with D uncertain. In germline, CDR1 is MDHEN, CDR2 SYDVKM. The CDR3 is 10 residues long. V was trimmed by 9 bases and J by 9 bases, leaving 9 bases between them.

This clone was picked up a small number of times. The CDR3 here is CSISLATEAFF. The DNA for the CDR3 is TGCAGTATCAGTCTAGCCACTGAAGCTTTCTTT. The chain has TRBV20-1 and TRBJ1-1; D gene unclear. The germline V gene has CDR1 DFQATT and CDR2 SNEGSKA (reference sequence). This CDR3 is built from 11 residues. V was clipped by 8 bases and J by 4 bases, with 11 bases between them.

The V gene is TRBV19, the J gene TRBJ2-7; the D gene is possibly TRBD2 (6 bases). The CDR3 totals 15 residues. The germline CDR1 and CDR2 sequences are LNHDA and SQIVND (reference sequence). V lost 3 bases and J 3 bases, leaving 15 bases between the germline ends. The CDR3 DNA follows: TGTGCCAGTAGTATTGCGGAGGGCAGAGACTACGAGCAGTACTTC. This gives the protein CASSIAEGRDYEQYF.

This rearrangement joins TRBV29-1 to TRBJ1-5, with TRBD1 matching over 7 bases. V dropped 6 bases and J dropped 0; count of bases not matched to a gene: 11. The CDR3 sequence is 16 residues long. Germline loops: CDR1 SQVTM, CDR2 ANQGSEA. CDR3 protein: CSVQWGTEYSNQPQHF. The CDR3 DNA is TGCAGCGTCCAGTGGGGGACAGAGTATAGCAATCAGCCCCAGCATTTT.

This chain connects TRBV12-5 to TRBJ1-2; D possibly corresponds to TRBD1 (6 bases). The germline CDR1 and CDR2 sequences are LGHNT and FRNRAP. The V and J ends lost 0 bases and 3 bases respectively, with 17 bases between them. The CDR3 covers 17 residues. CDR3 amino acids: CASGLVLGRSGDYGYTF. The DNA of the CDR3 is TGTGCTAGTGGTTTGGTACTTGGAAGGTCAGGGGACTATGGCTACACCTTC. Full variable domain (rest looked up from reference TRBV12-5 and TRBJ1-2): DARVTQTPRHKVTEMGQEVTMRCQPILGHNTVFWYRQTMMQGLELLAYFRNRAPLDDSGMPKDRFSAEMPDATLATLKIQPSEPRDSAVYFCASGLVLGRSGDYGYTFGSGTRLTVV.

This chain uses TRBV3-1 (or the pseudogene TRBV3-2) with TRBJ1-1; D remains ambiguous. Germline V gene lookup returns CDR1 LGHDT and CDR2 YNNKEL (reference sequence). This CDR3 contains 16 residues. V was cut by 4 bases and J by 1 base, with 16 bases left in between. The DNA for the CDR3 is TGTGCCAGCAGCCCCTCGAGGGCAGGTGGGAACACTGAAGCTTTCTTT. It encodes CASSPSRAGGNTEAFF.

The CDR3 coding sequence is TGTGCCAGCAGTTTATCGAGGGTCAATCAGCCCCAGCATTTT. It codes for CASSLSRVNQPQHF. The chain uses TRBV27 and TRBJ1-5; D gene ambiguous. Germline V CDR1 and CDR2: MNHEY, SMNVEV (reference sequence). This CDR3 is 14 amino acids long. Between the trimmed V and J ends, which lost 0 bases and 3 bases, there was a span of 6 bases.

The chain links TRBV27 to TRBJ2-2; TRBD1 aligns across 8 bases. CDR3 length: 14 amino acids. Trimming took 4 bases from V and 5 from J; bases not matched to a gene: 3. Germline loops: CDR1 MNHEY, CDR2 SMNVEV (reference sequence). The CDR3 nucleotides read TGTGCCAGCAGTTCAAACAGGGGGACCGGGGAGCTGTTTTTT. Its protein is CASSSNRGTGELFF.

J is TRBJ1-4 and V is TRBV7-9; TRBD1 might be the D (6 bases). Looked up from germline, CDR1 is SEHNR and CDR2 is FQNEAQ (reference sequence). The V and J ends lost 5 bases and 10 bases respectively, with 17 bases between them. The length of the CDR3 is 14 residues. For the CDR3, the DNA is TGTGCCAGCAGCCAAGACGACAGGTTCGGAAAACTGTTTTTT. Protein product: CASSQDDRFGKLFF.

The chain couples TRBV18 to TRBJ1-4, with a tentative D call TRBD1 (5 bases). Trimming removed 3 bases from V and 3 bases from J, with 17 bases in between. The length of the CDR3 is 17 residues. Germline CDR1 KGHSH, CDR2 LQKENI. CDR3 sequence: CASSPGRQGKANEKLFF. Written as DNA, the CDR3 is TGTGCCAGCTCACCGGGAAGGCAGGGTAAAGCTAATGAAAAACTGTTTTTT.

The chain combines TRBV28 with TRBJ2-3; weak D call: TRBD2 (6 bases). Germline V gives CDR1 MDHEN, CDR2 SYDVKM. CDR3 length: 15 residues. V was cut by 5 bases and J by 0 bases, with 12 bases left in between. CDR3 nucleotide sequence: TGTGCCAGCAGTCGCAGGGACTCTAGCACAGATACGCAGTATTTT. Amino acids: CASSRRDSSTDTQYF.

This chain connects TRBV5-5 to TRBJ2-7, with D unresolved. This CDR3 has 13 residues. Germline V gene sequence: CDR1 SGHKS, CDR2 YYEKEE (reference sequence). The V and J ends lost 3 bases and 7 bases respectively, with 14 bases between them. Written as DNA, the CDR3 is TGTGCCAGCAGCTCGGACGCCTCTGGGGAGCAGTACTTC. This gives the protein CASSSDASGEQYF. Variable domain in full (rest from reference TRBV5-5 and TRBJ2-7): DAGVTQSPTHLIKTRGQQVTLRCSPISGHKSVSWYQQVLGQGPQFIFQYYEKEERGRGNFPDRFSARQFPNYSSELNVNALLLGDSALYLCASSSDASGEQYFGPGTRLTVT.